Sequencing of this T cell receptor (beta chain) was carried out in a study of cytomegalovirus exposure and HLA in healthy donors. PCR primers comprised 60 Vbeta and 13 Jbeta primers. Original processing notes: Some 10 million shared chains were among the roughly 78 million unique TCR beta chains that a later analysis counted. TCRdb's table, derived via immunoSEQ multiplex PCR, lists solely in-frame clones and lacks some. The DNA was the basis for D and trimming; V, J and clone size are from that table. The profile shows 170,000 or so clones, roughly 85% of them singletons. CDR1 SGHTA and CDR2 FQGNSA come from the germline V gene. Trimming stripped 0 bases from V and 0 bases from J, with 6 bases between. The CDR3 length is 14 residues. Points from the study as a whole: According to an earlier analysis, most TCR beta V segments yielded productive rearrangements about 87% or about 30% of the time. Donor immune exposure was known only as CMV serostatus. Relative to the approximately 680-donor mean, N-insertions were reportedly fewer in an Asian-associated ancestry cluster in a later analysis.

Regarding this clone: Its antigen is not identified.

Sequenced: PBMCs. J is TRBJ2-7 and V is TRBV7-2; D gene uncertain. This receptor was obtained from a woman aged 40 to 50 in good health and CMV-seronegative. CDR3 sequence: CASSLAYGSYEQYF. Written as DNA, the CDR3 is TGTGCCAGCAGCTTAGCGTACGGCTCCTACGAGCAGTACTTC.